This TCR beta chain comes out of a study of shared clonotypes between healthy human individuals. Using immunoSEQ multiplex PCR, the repertoire was profiled, and TCRdb retains in-frame clones only, with some absent. The table records some 1 million clones, 75% of them present only once. This CDR3 has 12 residues. Germline CDR1 is GTSNPN and CDR2 is SVGIG (reference sequence). V was cut by 1 base and J by 4 bases, with 7 bases left in between. The rearrangement links TRBV30 to TRBJ1-2; tentatively, D is TRBD1 (5 bases). The sequenced material came from memory CD4+ T cells sorted from blood. Subset indicated: CD45RA-negative fraction. This TCR was recovered from a man aged 18-30 years in good health. Written as DNA, the CDR3 is TGTGCCTGGAGTGGGGACTTCTATGGCTACACCTTC. Protein sequence: CAWSGDFYGYTF.